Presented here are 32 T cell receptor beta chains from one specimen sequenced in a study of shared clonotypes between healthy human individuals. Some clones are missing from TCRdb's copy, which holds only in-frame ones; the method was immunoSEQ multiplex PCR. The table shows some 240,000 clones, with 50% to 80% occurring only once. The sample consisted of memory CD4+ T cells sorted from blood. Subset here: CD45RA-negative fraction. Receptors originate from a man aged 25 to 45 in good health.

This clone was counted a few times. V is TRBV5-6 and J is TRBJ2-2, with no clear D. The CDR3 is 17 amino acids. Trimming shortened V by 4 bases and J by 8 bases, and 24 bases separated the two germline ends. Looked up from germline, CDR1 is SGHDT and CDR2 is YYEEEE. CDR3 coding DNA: TGTGCCAGCAGCCCCCTGGATGCCCATATGCTAGAGGGGGAGCTGTTTTTT. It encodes CASSPLDAHMLEGELFF.

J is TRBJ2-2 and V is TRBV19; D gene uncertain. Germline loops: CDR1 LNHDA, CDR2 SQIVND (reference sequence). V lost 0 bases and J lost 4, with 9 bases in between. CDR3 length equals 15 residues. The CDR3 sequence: CASSIDRSFTGELFF. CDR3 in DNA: TGTGCCAGTAGTATAGATCGCTCCTTCACCGGGGAGCTGTTTTTT.

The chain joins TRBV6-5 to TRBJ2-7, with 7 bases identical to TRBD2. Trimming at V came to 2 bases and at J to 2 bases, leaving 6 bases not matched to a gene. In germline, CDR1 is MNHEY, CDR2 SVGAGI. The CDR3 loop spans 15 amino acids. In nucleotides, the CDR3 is TGTGCCAGCAGTTACGAGTCTAGCGGAACCTACGAGCAGTACTTC. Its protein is CASSYESSGTYEQYF.

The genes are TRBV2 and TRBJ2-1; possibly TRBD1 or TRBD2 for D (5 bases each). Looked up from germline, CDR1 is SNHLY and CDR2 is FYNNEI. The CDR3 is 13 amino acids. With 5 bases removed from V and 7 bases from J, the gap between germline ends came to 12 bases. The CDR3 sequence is CASSRGVLNEQFF. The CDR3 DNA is TGTGCCAGCAGTAGAGGGGTATTGAATGAGCAGTTCTTC. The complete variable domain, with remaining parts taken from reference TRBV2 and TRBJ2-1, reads EPEVTQTPSHQVTQMGQEVILRCVPISNHLYFYWYRQILGQKVEFLVSFYNNEISEKSEIFDDQFSVERPDGSNFTLKIRSTKLEDSAMYFCASSRGVLNEQFFGPGTRLTVL.

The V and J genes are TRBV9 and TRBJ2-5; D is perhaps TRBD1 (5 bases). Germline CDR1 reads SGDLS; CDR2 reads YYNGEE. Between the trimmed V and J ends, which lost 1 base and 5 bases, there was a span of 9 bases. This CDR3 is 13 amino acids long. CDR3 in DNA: TGTGCCAGCAGCGTAATGGGGCGGGAGACCCAGTACTTC. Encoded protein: CASSVMGRETQYF.

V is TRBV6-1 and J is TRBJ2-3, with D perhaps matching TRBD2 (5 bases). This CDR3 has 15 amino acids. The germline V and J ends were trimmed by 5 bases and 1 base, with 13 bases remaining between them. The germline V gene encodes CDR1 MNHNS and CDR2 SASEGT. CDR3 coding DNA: TGTGCCAGCAGTCGAAGAGGGTCCGGCACAGATACGCAGTATTTT. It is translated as CASSRRGSGTDTQYF.

The CDR3 region is CASKPTAVGASEQYF. DNA for the CDR3: TGTGCCTCAAAGCCGACAGCCGTGGGGGCGTCGGAGCAGTACTTC. The chain uses TRBV19 and TRBJ2-7; possibly TRBD1 for D (6 bases). This CDR3 has 15 residues. V shed 11 bases and J shed 7 bases, with 27 bases lying between them. CDR1 and CDR2 from the germline V gene are LNHDA and SQIVND (reference sequence). The whole variable domain, filled in from reference TRBV19 and TRBJ2-7, reads DGGITQSPKYLFRKEGQNVTLSCEQNLNHDAMYWYRQDPGQGLRLIYYSQIVNDFQKGDIAEGYSVSREKKESFPLTVTSAQKNPTAFYLCASKPTAVGASEQYFGPGTRLTVT.

The CDR3 DNA is TGTGCCACCAGCTCCGGAATGGGTGCGGCTTTCGGGCACGAGCAGTACTTC. Its protein is CATSSGMGAAFGHEQYF. The chain links TRBV15 to TRBJ2-7; no definite D call. Germline lookup yields CDR1 LNHNV and CDR2 YYDKDF (reference sequence). The CDR3 runs to 17 residues. The V end was cut by 5 bases, the J end by 5 bases, with 25 bases between.

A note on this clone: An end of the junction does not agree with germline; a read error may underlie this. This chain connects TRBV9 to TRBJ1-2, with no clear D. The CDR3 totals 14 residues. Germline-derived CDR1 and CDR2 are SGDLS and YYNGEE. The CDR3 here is CASSAPSSLGRAQF. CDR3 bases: TGTGCCAGCAGCGCGCCCTCATCGCTTGGAAGGGCACAGTTC.

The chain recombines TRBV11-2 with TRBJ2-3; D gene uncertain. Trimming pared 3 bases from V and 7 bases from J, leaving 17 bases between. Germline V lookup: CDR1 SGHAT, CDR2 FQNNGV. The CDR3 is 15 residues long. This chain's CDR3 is CASSFSPHRNNTQYF. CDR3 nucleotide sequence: TGTGCCAGCAGCTTTAGCCCACACCGCAACAATACGCAGTATTTT.

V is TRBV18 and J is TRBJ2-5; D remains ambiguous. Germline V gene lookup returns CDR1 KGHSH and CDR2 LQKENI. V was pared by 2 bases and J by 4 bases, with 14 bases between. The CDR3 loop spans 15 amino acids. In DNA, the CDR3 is TGTGCCAGCTCACCAGAGGTTAGGGCCTCAGAGACCCAGTACTTC. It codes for CASSPEVRASETQYF.

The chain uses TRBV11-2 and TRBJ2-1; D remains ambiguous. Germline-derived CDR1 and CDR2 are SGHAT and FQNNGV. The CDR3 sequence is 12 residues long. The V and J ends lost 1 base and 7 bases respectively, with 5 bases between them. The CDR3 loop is CASSLAVNEQFF. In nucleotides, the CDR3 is TGTGCCAGCAGCTTAGCCGTAAATGAGCAGTTCTTC.

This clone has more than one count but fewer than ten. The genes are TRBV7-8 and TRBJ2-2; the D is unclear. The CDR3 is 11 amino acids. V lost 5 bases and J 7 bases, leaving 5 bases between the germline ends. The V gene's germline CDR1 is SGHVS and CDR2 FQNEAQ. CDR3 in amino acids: CASSNHGELFF. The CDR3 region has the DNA TGTGCCAGCAGCAATCACGGGGAGCTGTTTTTT.

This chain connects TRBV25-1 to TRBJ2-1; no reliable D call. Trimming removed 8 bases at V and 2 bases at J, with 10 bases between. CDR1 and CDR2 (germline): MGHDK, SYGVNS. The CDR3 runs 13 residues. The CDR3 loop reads CASRRTTYNEQFF. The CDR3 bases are TGTGCCAGCCGCAGGACGACCTACAATGAGCAGTTCTTC.

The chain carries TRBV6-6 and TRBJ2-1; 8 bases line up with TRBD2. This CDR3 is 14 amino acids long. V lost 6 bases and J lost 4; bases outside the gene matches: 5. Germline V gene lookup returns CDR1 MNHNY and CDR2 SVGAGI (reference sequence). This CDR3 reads CASRKEREYNEQFF. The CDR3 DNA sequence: TGTGCCAGCAGAAAAGAGCGGGAGTACAATGAGCAGTTCTTC.

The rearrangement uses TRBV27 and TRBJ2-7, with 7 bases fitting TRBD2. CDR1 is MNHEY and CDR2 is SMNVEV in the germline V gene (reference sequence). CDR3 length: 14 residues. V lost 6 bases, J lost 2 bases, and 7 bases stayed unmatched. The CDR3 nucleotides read TGTGCCAGCAGCTCCGGGGGGAACGCCTACGAGCAGTACTTC. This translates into CASSSGGNAYEQYF.

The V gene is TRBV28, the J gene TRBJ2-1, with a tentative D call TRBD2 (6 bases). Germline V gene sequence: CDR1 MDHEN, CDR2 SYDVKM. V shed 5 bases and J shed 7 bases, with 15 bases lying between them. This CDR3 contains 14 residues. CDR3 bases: TGTGCCAGCAGTCGCGGGCCCCGGGGGAATGAGCAGTTCTTC. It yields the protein CASSRGPRGNEQFF.

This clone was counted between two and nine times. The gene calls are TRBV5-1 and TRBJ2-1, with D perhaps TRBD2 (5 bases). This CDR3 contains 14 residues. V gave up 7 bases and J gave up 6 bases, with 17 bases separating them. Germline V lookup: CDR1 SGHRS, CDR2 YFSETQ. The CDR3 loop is CASSIGGSINEQFF. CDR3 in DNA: TGCGCCAGCTCAATAGGAGGTAGTATCAATGAGCAGTTCTTC.

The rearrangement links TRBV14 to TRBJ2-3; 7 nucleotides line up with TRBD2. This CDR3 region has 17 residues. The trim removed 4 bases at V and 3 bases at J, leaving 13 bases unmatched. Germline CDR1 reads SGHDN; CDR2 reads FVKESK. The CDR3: CASSRMPWGGRTDTQYF. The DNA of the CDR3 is TGTGCCAGCAGCCGAATGCCCTGGGGGGGAAGGACAGATACGCAGTATTTT.

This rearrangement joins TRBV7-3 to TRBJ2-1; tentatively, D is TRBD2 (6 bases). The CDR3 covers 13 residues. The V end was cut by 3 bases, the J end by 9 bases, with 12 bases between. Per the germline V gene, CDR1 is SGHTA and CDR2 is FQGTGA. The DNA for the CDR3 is TGTGCCAGCAGCTTCCTCCCCGGGGGTGAGCAGTTCTTC. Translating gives CASSFLPGGEQFF. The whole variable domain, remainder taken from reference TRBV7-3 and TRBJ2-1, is GAGVSQTPSNKVTEKGKYVELRCDPISGHTALYWYRQSLGQGPEFLIYFQGTGAADDSGLPNDRFFAVRPEGSVSTLKIQRTERGDSAVYLCASSFLPGGEQFFGPGTRLTVL.

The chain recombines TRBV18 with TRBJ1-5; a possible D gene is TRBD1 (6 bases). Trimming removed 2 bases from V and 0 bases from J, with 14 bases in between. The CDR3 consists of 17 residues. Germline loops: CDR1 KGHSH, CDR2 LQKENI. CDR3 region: CASSPVGAGDSNQPQHF. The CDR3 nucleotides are TGTGCCAGCTCACCAGTGGGGGCAGGGGATAGCAATCAGCCCCAGCATTTT. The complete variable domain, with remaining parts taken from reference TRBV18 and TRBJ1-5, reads NAGVMQNPRHLVRRRGQEARLRCSPMKGHSHVYWYRQLPEEGLKFMVYLQKENIIDESGMPKERFSAEFPKEGPSILRIQQVVRGDSAAYFCASSPVGAGDSNQPQHFGDGTRLSIL.

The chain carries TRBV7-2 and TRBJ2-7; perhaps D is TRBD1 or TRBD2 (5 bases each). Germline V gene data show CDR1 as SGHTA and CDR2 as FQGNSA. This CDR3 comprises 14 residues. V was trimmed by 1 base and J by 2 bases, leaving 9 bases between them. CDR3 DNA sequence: TGTGCCAGCAGCTTAGATTTGGGGGCCTACGAGCAGTACTTC. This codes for CASSLDLGAYEQYF.

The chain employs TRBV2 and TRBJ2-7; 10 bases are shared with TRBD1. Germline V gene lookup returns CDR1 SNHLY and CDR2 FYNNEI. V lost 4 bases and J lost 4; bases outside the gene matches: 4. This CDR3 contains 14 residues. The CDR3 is CASSGGQGRYEQYF. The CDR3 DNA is TGTGCCAGCAGTGGGGGACAGGGGAGGTACGAGCAGTACTTC.

The CDR3 coding sequence is TGTGCCATCAGATACGGACTAGCGGGAGGCGTAGATACGCAGTATTTT. Amino acid sequence: CAIRYGLAGGVDTQYF. The chain links TRBV10-3 to TRBJ2-3; 14 nucleotides line up with TRBD2. This CDR3 region has 16 residues. The ends lost 6 bases at V and 5 bases at J; junction bases unmatched: 7. CDR1 and CDR2 from the germline V gene are ENHRY and SYGVKD.

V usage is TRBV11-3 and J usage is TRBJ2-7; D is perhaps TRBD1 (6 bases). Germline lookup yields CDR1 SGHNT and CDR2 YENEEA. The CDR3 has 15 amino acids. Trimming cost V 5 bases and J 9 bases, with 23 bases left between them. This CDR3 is CASSLNRDIKVTQYF. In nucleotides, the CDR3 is TGTGCCAGCAGCCTAAACCGGGACATTAAGGTGACGCAGTACTTC.

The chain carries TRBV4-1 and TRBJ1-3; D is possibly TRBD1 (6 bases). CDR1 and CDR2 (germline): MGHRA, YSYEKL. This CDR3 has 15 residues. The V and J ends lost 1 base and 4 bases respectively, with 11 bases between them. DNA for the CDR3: TGCGCCAGCAGCCAAGGACAGGTATTCGGAAACACCATATATTTT. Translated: CASSQGQVFGNTIYF.

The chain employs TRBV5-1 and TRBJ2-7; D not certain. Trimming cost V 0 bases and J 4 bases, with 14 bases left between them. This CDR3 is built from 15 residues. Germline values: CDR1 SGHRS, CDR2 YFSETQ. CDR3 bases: TGCGCCAGCAGCTTGGACGGAGCCCCCGCTTACGAGCAGTACTTC. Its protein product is CASSLDGAPAYEQYF. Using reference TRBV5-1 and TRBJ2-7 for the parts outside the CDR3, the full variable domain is KAGVTQTPRYLIKTRGQQVTLSCSPISGHRSVSWYQQTPGQGLQFLFEYFSETQRNKGNFPGRFSGRQFSNSRSEMNVSTLELGDSALYLCASSLDGAPAYEQYFGPGTRLTVT.

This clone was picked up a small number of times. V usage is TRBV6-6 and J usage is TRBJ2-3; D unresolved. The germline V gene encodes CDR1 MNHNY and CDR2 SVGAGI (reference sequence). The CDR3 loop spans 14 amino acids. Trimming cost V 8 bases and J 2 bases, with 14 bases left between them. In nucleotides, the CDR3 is TGTGCCAGCTCCCGTACTCTACCCACAGATACGCAGTATTTT. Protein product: CASSRTLPTDTQYF.

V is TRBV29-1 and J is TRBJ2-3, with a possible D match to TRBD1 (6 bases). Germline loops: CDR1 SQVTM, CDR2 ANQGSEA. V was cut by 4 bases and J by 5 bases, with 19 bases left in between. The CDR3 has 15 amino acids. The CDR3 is CSVGALTGRVDTQYF. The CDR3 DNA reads TGCAGCGTTGGTGCCCTCACAGGGCGGGTAGATACGCAGTATTTT.

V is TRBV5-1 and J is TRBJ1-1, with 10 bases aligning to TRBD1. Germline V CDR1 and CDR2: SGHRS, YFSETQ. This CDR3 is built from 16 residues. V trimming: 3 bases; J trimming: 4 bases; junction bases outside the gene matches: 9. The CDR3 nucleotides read TGCGCCAGCAGCTACTCGACAGGGGGCGTGGGCACTGAAGCTTTCTTT. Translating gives CASSYSTGGVGTEAFF.

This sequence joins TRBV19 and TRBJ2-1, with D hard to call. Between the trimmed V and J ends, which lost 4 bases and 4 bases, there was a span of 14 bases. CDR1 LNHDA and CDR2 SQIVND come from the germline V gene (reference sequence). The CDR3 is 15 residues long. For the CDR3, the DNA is TGTGCCAGTAGTAGGGCCGTCGCCGGATACAATGAGCAGTTCTTC. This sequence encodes CASSRAVAGYNEQFF.

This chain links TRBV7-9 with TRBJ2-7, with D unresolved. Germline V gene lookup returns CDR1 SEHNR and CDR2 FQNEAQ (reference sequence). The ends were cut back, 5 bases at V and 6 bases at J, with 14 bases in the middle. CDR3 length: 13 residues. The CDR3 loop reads CASSASTLGEQYF. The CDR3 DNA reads TGTGCCAGCAGCGCCTCAACCTTGGGCGAGCAGTACTTC.